The present T cell receptor beta chain was sequenced within a study of monozygotic twins with inflammatory bowel disease. Notes on the study in general: The data offered no way to tell different T cell subtypes apart. Whereas healthy co-twins had higher TCRbeta diversity (inverse Simpson), IBD patients had lower diversity.

Turning to this clonotype: Its antigen is currently unknown.

The input for each TCR library was 3,500 to 4,500 ng of total RNA. TCRdb reprocessed the 5' RACE reads, with one entry per CDR3 protein and no DNA. The specimen's table records about 210,000 distinct CDR3 sequences. CDR3 length: 12 residues. Germline CDR1 and CDR2: SGHDT and YYEEEE. The sequencing input was blood. The chain carries TRBV5-6 and TRBJ1-5. The TCR comes from a human donor with ulcerative colitis or Crohn's disease, or a healthy co-twin of an affected twin (not recorded which). The CDR3 region is CASSRWLQPQHF.